These 11 T cell receptor beta chains were sequenced from one sample in a study of control samples from healthy donors and cancer patients. Generated by immunoSEQ multiplex PCR, the TCRdb table keeps only in-frame clones and is missing some. This sample has over 100,000 clones; roughly 90% occur once, and the top ten carry 15% to 20%. Sequencing used blood. The receptors derive from a woman aged 50 to 65 in good health.

CDR3 bases: TGTGCCAGCAGCCACTGGACAGGGTTCGACACAGATACGCAGTATTTT. It specifies CASSHWTGFDTDTQYF. The rearrangement uses TRBV14 and TRBJ2-3; 8 nucleotides line up with TRBD1. This CDR3 has 16 amino acids. The V gene's germline CDR1 is SGHDN and CDR2 FVKESK. The V gene end was trimmed by 3 bases and the J gene end by 2 bases; junction bases not matched to a gene: 7.

V and J are TRBV6-5 and TRBJ2-3; D tentatively reads TRBD1 or TRBD2 (5 bases each). The CDR3 has 14 amino acids. Germline V gives CDR1 MNHEY, CDR2 SVGAGI. Trimming pared 6 bases from V and 6 bases from J, leaving 16 bases between. CDR3 nucleotide sequence: TGTGCCAGCAGGGGGACGTTGTTGTCGGATACGCAGTATTTT. It translates to CASRGTLLSDTQYF.

The chain couples TRBV6-6 to TRBJ2-2; TRBD2 matches 14 bases. CDR3 length: 18 amino acids. Germline V gene sequence: CDR1 MNHNY, CDR2 SVGAGI (reference sequence). Losses at the gene ends were 5 bases for V and 1 base for J; bases not matched to a gene: 6. In DNA, the CDR3 is TGTGCCAGCAGTCTCCGGACTAGCGGGGGGATGAACACCGGGGAGCTGTTTTTT. It yields the protein CASSLRTSGGMNTGELFF.

V is TRBV6-1 and J is TRBJ1-1; D is uncertain. Trimming removed 1 base at V and 1 base at J, with 10 bases between. Germline CDR1 reads MNHNS; CDR2 reads SASEGT. The CDR3 loop spans 15 amino acids. The CDR3 DNA follows: TGTGCCAGCAGTGAAGACAAGTCAGCGAACACTGAAGCTTTCTTT. It specifies CASSEDKSANTEAFF.

The J gene is TRBJ2-7, the V gene TRBV19, with 7 bases aligning to TRBD2. Germline V gene lookup returns CDR1 LNHDA and CDR2 SQIVND (reference sequence). V lost 8 bases to trimming and J lost 3 bases; unmatched junction nucleotides: 13. The CDR3 is 15 amino acids. CDR3: CASLLLPRDYYEQYV. As DNA, the CDR3 is TGTGCCAGTTTGCTGTTGCCCCGGGACTACTACGAGCAGTACGTC.

This sequence joins TRBV6-5 and TRBJ1-1, with 7 bases lining up with TRBD1. The CDR3 extends over 14 amino acids. CDR1 and CDR2 from the germline V gene are MNHEY and SVGAGI. J lost 4 bases, V lost 7 bases, and 9 bases had no gene match. The CDR3 here is CASNNRGITTEAFF. As DNA, the CDR3 is TGTGCCAGCAATAACAGGGGAATAACCACTGAAGCTTTCTTT.

About this clone: One end of the junction varies from germline; a read error may be responsible. Other DNA sequences from this sample encode an identical CDR3 as well. This chain connects TRBV27 to TRBJ1-5; unclear D gene. The CDR3 covers 15 residues. From germline, CDR1 is MNHEY and CDR2 SMNVEV (reference sequence). The CDR3 DNA is TGTGCCAGTAGTTTATCCGGTTATAGCAATCAGCCCCAGCATTTT. Protein: CASSLSGYSNQPQHF.

The gene calls are TRBV6-5 and TRBJ1-2; D unclear. Looked up from germline, CDR1 is MNHEY and CDR2 is SVGAGI. The CDR3 totals 13 residues. V was cut by 0 bases and J by 8 bases, with 10 bases left in between. CDR3 protein: CASSYSPREGYTF. DNA for the CDR3: TGTGCCAGCAGTTACTCTCCAAGGGAGGGCTACACCTTC.

V usage is TRBV7-2 and J usage is TRBJ2-6; 11 bases align to TRBD1. V shed 3 bases and J 1 base; nucleotides not matched to a gene: 8. CDR3 length equals 19 residues. Germline loops: CDR1 SGHTA, CDR2 FQGNSA. The CDR3 is CASSFSSGTGGSGANVLTF. CDR3 in DNA: TGTGCCAGCAGCTTCTCATCCGGGACAGGGGGTTCTGGGGCCAACGTCCTGACTTTC.

The chain uses TRBV7-6 and TRBJ2-3; D not resolved. The CDR3 consists of 15 residues. Germline CDR1 and CDR2: SGHVS and FNYEAQ. Trimming stripped 1 base from V and 2 bases from J, with 10 bases between. The CDR3: CASSLEVGPTDTQYF. The CDR3 bases are TGTGCCAGCAGCTTAGAAGTCGGACCCACAGATACGCAGTATTTT.

The CDR3 sequence: CASSLPPLLADYNEQFF. The CDR3 DNA reads as TGTGCCAGCAGCTTACCCCCTTTGCTAGCGGACTACAATGAGCAGTTCTTC. The V gene is TRBV11-2, the J gene TRBJ2-1; TRBD2 matches 7 bases. The CDR3 covers 17 residues. The ends lost 2 bases at V and 3 bases at J; junction bases unmatched: 10. Per the germline V gene, CDR1 is SGHAT and CDR2 is FQNNGV.